The T cell receptor beta chain described here comes from a study of blood T cell repertoires in COVID-19. Study-level information: Samples representing acute and convalescent COVID-19 were sourced from the United States, Italy and Spain. PBMCs, B-cell-depleted T cells, or T cells provided the cDNA or gDNA that made up the material.

In germline, CDR1 is LGHNT, CDR2 FRNRAP. The CDR3 runs to 12 residues. Trimming cost V 8 bases and J 4 bases; bases outside gene matches: 3. Original data processing: It was from reference gene primer amplification that nucleated cell counts were estimated. The data were produced by immunoSEQ multiplex PCR, yet TCRdb's version contains in-frame clones alone and is incomplete. D and trimming come from the DNA, and the V and J calls and clone size come from that table. The sample lists around 70,000 clones; approximately 81% were seen once. Sequenced: peripheral blood. This clonotype originated in a woman aged 55-70 years with acute or convalescent COVID-19. The V call is TRBV12-5, the J call TRBJ2-5, with 8 bases aligning to TRBD2. CDR3 nucleotide sequence: TGTGCTAGTACCCGGGAGGGAGAGACCCAGTACTTC. Its protein product is CASTREGETQYF.